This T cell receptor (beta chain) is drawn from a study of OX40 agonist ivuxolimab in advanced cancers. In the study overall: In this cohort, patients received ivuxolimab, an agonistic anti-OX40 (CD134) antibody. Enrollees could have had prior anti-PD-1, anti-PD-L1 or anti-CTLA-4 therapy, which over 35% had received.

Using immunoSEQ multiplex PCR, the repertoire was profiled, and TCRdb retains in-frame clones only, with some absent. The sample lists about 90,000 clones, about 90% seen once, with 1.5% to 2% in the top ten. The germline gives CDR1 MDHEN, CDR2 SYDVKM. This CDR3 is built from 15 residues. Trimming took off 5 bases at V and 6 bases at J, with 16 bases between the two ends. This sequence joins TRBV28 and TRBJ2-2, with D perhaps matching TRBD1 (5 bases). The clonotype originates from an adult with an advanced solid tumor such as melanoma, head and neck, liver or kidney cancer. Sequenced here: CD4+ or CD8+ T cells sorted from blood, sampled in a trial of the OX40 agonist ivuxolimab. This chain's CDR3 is CASSPPGPGAGELFF. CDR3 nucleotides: TGTGCCAGCAGTCCGCCAGGGCCTGGGGCCGGGGAGCTGTTTTTT.